This TCR beta chain emerged from a study of blood T cell repertoires in COVID-19. This CDR3 contains 11 residues. The germline V and J ends were trimmed by 5 bases and 3 bases, with 5 bases remaining between them. TCRdb's table, derived via immunoSEQ multiplex PCR, lists solely in-frame clones and lacks some. The sample includes 200,000 or so clones, roughly 76% seen only once; the top ten take less than 15%. The material sequenced was peripheral blood. The chain joins TRBV12-3 or TRBV12-4 to TRBJ2-7; D is undetermined. The receptor was derived from a woman aged 80 or older with COVID-19, enrolled during active disease. The CDR3 DNA follows: TGTGCCAGCAGTGGAGACTACGAGCAGTACTTC. This encodes CASSGDYEQYF.